This TCR beta chain was sequenced for a study of read filtering for tumor transcriptome and immune sequencing. Turning to the study itself: By R-ISS, stages I, II and III held about 8, 17 and 7 patients. Whole-transcriptome libraries were prepared after DNase treatment.

This clonotype was seen at least ten times. This library used about 400 ng RNA and molecular barcoded adaptors spanning alpha/delta and beta/gamma chains. TCRdb itself ran the reads through MiXCR, one entry per CDR3 protein. The data contain more than 55,000 distinct CDR3 sequences, roughly 19% of them singletons. The V and J ends lost 0 bases and 5 bases respectively, with 11 bases between them. Germline V gene lookup returns CDR1 SGHNT and CDR2 YYREEE (reference sequence). This CDR3 contains 15 residues. Sampling of bone marrow took place during active disease in every patient. What was sequenced was a population of CD138-negative cells sorted from bone marrow. The chain couples TRBV5-4 to TRBJ2-2; weak D call: TRBD2 (7 bases). This TCR was recovered from a donor at least 40 years old with multiple myeloma. The CDR3 nucleotides are TGTGCCAGCAGCTTGGATAGGGGGGGGACCGGGGAGCTGTTTTTT. Its translation: CASSLDRGGTGELFF. The full variable domain, with the rest looked up from reference TRBV5-4 and TRBJ2-2, is ETGVTQSPTHLIKTRGQQVTLRCSSQSGHNTVSWYQQALGQGPQFIFQYYREEENGRGNFPPRFSGLQFPNYSSELNVNALELDDSALYLCASSLDRGGTGELFFGEGSRLTVL.